The rows below give T cell receptor beta chains drawn from one sample of a study of blood T cell repertoires in COVID-19. The data were produced by immunoSEQ multiplex PCR, yet TCRdb's version contains in-frame clones alone and is incomplete. The sample includes tens of thousands of clones, about 86% seen only once; the top ten take almost 5%. The specimen sequenced was peripheral blood. Receptors were obtained from a woman aged 70-85 years with active COVID-19. CDR3s include the opening cysteine and the closing phenylalanine or tryptophan. Each record gives: D gene, clone size, J gene, V gene, CDR3 length, CDR3 DNA, CDR3 protein. A D gene is named only where the DNA matches it firmly. Where a row states a size, it is once, few, many or the class of an expanded clone; other rows omit it.

d_call: TRBD1
clone_size: NA
j_call: TRBJ2-7
v_call: TRBV28
cdr3_length: 16
cdr3_nt: TGTGCCAGCAGTTCGCCCGGGACAGGGGGCAGCTACGAGCAGTACTTC
cdr3_aa: CASSSPGTGGSYEQYF

d_call: NA
clone_size: NA
j_call: TRBJ1-3
v_call: TRBV10-3
cdr3_length: 13
cdr3_nt: TGTGCCATCAGAGTGAGCTCTGGAAACACCATATATTTT
cdr3_aa: CAIRVSSGNTIYF

d_call: TRBD2
clone_size: NA
j_call: TRBJ2-3
v_call: TRBV4-3
cdr3_length: 15
cdr3_nt: TGCGCCAGCAGCCAAGGGCTAGCGGTCACAGATACGCAGTATTTT
cdr3_aa: CASSQGLAVTDTQYF

d_call: NA
clone_size: NA
j_call: TRBJ2-7
v_call: TRBV6-5
cdr3_length: 13
cdr3_nt: TGTGCCAGCAGATACCAGGGGCTCGACGAGCAGTACTTC
cdr3_aa: CASRYQGLDEQYF

d_call: TRBD2
clone_size: NA
j_call: TRBJ2-5
v_call: TRBV28
cdr3_length: 17
cdr3_nt: TGTGCCAGCAGCCATTCCATCCGACTAGCGGGGCAAGAGACCCAGTACTTC
cdr3_aa: CASSHSIRLAGQETQYF

d_call: NA
clone_size: NA
j_call: TRBJ1-4
v_call: TRBV27
cdr3_length: 17
cdr3_nt: TGTGCCAGCAGTTTAGAGGGAGGACTCCCAACTAATGAAAAACTGTTTTTT
cdr3_aa: CASSLEGGLPTNEKLFF

d_call: NA
clone_size: NA
j_call: TRBJ2-1
v_call: TRBV19
cdr3_length: 13
cdr3_nt: TGTGCCAGTCGGGACAACTCCTACAATGAGCAGTTCTTC
cdr3_aa: CASRDNSYNEQFF

d_call: NA
clone_size: NA
j_call: TRBJ2-1
v_call: TRBV2
cdr3_length: 14
cdr3_nt: TGTGCCAGCATACAGGGTCGTCCCCTCAATGAGCAGTTCTTC
cdr3_aa: CASIQGRPLNEQFF

d_call: NA
clone_size: NA
j_call: TRBJ2-3
v_call: TRBV11-1
cdr3_length: 15
cdr3_nt: TGTGCCAGCAGCTTATTGGGCTTTTCCACAGATACGCAGTATTTT
cdr3_aa: CASSLLGFSTDTQYF

d_call: NA
clone_size: once
j_call: TRBJ1-1
v_call: TRBV6-5
cdr3_length: 13
cdr3_nt: TGTGCCAGCAGTTCCACCACAGGGACTGAAGCTTTCTTT
cdr3_aa: CASSSTTGTEAFF

d_call: TRBD2
clone_size: NA
j_call: TRBJ2-2
v_call: TRBV2
cdr3_length: 17
cdr3_nt: TGTGCCATTCCACGGGGACTAGCGGGGCCTAACACCGGGGAGCTGTTTTTT
cdr3_aa: CAIPRGLAGPNTGELFF

d_call: NA
clone_size: NA
j_call: TRBJ1-6
v_call: TRBV7-3
cdr3_length: 15
cdr3_nt: TGTGCCAGCAGCTCAGGCAATGCCTATAATTCACCCCTCCACTTT
cdr3_aa: CASSSGNAYNSPLHF

d_call: NA
clone_size: NA
j_call: TRBJ1-4
v_call: TRBV6-5
cdr3_length: 13
cdr3_nt: TGTGCCGAGGGAGGGGCAACTAATGAAAAACTGTTTTTT
cdr3_aa: CAEGGATNEKLFF

d_call: NA
clone_size: NA
j_call: TRBJ2-7
v_call: TRBV7-9
cdr3_length: 15
cdr3_nt: TGTGCCAGCAGCTTGGGGCTCGCAGTTTCCTACGAGCAGTACTTC
cdr3_aa: CASSLGLAVSYEQYF

d_call: NA
clone_size: few
j_call: TRBJ2-3
v_call: TRBV9
cdr3_length: 12
cdr3_nt: TGTGCCAGCAGCGTAGCTGCAGATACGCAGTATTTT
cdr3_aa: CASSVAADTQYF

d_call: NA
clone_size: NA
j_call: TRBJ2-7
v_call: TRBV28
cdr3_length: 14
cdr3_nt: TGTGCCAGCAGTCCCCAAGAGGCAGCCTACGAGCAGTACTTC
cdr3_aa: CASSPQEAAYEQYF